The clone carrying this TCR beta chain was counted a single time. Its target is not known. Other DNA sequences in this specimen translate into the identical CDR3. Primers for the PCR totalled 60 Vbeta and 13 Jbeta. Using immunoSEQ multiplex PCR, the repertoire was profiled, and TCRdb retains in-frame clones only, with some absent. Of 75,000 to 85,000 clones detected, over 60% appear once; the ten largest clones hold approximately 1.1%. The data originate from a study of cytomegalovirus exposure and HLA in healthy donors. Findings of the study overall: The presence/absence work took it that sequencing depth was about the same across donors.

Donors were ostensibly healthy at sampling, although undocumented immune exposures were probable. The trim removed 5 bases at V and 7 bases at J, leaving 7 bases unmatched. Germline V CDR1 and CDR2: SGHVS, FQNEAQ. The CDR3 contains 14 residues. Sample: PBMCs. The receptor's source is a male donor in good health and CMV-seronegative. The chain is built from TRBV7-8 and TRBJ1-4; 7 bases fit TRBD1. The CDR3 region is CASSLQGTGEKLFF. In DNA form, the CDR3 reads TGTGCCAGCAGCCTACAGGGGACGGGTGAAAAACTGTTTTTT.